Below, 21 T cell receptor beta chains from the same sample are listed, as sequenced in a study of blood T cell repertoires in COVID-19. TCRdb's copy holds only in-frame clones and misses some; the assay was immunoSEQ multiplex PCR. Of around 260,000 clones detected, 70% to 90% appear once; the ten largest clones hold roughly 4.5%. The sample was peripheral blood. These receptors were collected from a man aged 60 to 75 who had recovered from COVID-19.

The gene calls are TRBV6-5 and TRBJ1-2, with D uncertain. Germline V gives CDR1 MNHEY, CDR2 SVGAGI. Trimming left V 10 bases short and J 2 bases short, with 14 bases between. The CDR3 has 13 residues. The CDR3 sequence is CATHRTGNYGYTF. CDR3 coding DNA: TGTGCCACCCACCGGACGGGAAACTATGGCTACACCTTC.

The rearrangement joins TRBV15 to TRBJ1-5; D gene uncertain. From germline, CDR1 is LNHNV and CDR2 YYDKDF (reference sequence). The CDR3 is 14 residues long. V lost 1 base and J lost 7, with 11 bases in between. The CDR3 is CATSRGGRRQPQHF. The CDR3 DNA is TGTGCCACCAGCAGAGGAGGGCGGAGGCAGCCCCAGCATTTT.

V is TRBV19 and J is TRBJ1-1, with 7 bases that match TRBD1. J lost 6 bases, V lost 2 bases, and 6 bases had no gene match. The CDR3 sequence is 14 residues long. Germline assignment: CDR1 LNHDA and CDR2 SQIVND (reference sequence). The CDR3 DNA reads TGTGCCAGTAGTATATCAACAGGGGCCGCTGAAGCTTTCTTT. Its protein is CASSISTGAAEAFF. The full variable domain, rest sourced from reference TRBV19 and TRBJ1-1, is DGGITQSPKYLFRKEGQNVTLSCEQNLNHDAMYWYRQDPGQGLRLIYYSQIVNDFQKGDIAEGYSVSREKKESFPLTVTSAQKNPTAFYLCASSISTGAAEAFFGQGTRLTVV.

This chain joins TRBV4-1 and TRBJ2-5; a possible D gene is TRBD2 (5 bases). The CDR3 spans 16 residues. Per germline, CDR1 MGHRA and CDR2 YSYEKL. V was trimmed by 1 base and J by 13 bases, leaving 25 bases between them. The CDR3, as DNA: TGCGCCAGCAGCCAAGGCCTTGCGGGCCGAGTTCCCCGCCGGTACTTC. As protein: CASSQGLAGRVPRRYF.

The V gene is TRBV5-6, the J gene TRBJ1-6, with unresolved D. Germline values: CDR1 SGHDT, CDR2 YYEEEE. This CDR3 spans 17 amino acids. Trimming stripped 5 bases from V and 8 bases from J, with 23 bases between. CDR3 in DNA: TGTGCCAGCAGGGGCGGTCTTGAGGGCGGCAGGCATTCACCCCTCCACTTT. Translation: CASRGGLEGGRHSPLHF.

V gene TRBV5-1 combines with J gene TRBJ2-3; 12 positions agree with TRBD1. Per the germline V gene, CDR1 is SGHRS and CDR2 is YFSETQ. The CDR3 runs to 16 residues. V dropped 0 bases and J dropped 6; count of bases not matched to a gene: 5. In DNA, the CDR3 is TGCGCCAGCAGCTTGGCGGGGACAGGGGGCGCGGATACGCAGTATTTT. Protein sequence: CASSLAGTGGADTQYF.

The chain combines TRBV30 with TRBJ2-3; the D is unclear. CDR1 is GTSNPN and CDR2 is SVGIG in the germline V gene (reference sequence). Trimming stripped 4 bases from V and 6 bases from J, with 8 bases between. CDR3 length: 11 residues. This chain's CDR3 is CAWTGSDTQYF. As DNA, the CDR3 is TGTGCCTGGACGGGTTCGGATACGCAGTATTTT.

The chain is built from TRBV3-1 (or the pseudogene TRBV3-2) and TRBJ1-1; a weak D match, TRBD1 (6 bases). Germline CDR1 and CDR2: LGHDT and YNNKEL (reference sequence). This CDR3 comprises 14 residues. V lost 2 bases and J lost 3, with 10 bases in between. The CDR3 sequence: CASSQSSGDTEAFF. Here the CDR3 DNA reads TGTGCCAGCAGCCAAAGTTCAGGGGACACTGAAGCTTTCTTT.

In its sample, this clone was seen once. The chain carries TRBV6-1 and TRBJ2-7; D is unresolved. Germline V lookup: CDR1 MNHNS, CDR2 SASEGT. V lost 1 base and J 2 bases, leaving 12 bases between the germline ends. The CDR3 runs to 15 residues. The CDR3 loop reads CASSEGANPTYEQYF. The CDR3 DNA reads TGTGCCAGCAGTGAAGGAGCCAATCCAACCTACGAGCAGTACTTC.

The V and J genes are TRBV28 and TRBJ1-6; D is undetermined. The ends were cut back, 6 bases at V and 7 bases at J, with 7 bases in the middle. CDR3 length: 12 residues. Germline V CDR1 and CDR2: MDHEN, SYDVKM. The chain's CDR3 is CASSFQNSPLHF. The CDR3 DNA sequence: TGTGCCAGCAGCTTCCAGAATTCACCCCTCCACTTT. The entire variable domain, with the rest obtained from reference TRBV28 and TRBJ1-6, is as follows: DVKVTQSSRYLVKRTGEKVFLECVQDMDHENMFWYRQDPGLGLRLIYFSYDVKMKEKGDIPEGYSVSREKKERFSLILESASTNQTSMYLCASSFQNSPLHFGNGTRLTVT.

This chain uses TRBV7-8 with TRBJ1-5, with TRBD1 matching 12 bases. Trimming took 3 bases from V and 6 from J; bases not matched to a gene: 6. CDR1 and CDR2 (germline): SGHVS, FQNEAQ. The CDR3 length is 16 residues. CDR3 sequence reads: CASSLGQGALVQPQHF. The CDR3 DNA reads TGTGCCAGCAGCTTGGGACAGGGGGCGCTTGTTCAGCCCCAGCATTTT. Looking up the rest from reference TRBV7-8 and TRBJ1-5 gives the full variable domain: GAGVSQSPRYKVAKRGQDVALRCDPISGHVSLFWYQQALGQGPEFLTYFQNEAQLDKSGLPSDRFFAERPEGSVSTLKIQRTQQEDSAVYLCASSLGQGALVQPQHFGDGTRLSIL.

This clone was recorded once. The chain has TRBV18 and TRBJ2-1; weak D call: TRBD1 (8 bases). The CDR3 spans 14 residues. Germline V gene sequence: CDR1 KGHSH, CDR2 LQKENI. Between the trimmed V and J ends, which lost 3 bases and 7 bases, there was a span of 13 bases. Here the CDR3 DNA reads TGTGCCAGCTCACCCAACAGGGGGGGTAATGAGCAGTTCTTC. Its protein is CASSPNRGGNEQFF.

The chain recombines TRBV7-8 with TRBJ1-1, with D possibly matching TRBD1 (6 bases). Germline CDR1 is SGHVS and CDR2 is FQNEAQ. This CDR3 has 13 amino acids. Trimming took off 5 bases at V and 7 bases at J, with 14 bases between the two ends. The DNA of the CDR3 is TGTGCCAGCAGCGAAGGGGGACGGGGTGAAGCTTTCTTT. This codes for CASSEGGRGEAFF.

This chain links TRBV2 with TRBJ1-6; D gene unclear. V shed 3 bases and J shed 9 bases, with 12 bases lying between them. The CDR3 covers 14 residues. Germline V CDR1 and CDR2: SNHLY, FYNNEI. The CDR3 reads CASSDPGLGSPLHF. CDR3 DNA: TGTGCCAGCAGTGACCCAGGATTAGGTTCACCCCTCCACTTT. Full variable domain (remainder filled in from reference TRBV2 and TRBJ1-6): EPEVTQTPSHQVTQMGQEVILRCVPISNHLYFYWYRQILGQKVEFLVSFYNNEISEKSEIFDDQFSVERPDGSNFTLKIRSTKLEDSAMYFCASSDPGLGSPLHFGNGTRLTVT.

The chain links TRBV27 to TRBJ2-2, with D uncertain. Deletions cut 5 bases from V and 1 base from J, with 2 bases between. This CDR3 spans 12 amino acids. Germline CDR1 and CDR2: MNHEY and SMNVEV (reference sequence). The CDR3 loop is CASSRNTGELFF. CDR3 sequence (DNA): TGTGCCAGCAGTCGGAACACCGGGGAGCTGTTTTTT.

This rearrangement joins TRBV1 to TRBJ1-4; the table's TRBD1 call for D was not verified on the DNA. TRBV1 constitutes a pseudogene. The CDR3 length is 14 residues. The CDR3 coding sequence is TGCACCAGCAGGGCGAGACAGACTAATGAAAAACTGTTTTTT. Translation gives CTSRARQTNEKLFF.

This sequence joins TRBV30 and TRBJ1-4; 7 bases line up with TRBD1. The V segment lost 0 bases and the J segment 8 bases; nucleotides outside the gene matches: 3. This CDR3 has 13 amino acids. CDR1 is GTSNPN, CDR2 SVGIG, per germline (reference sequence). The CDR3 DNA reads TGTGCCTGGAGTGTAAGCAGGGGGGAAAAACTGTTTTTT. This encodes CAWSVSRGEKLFF.

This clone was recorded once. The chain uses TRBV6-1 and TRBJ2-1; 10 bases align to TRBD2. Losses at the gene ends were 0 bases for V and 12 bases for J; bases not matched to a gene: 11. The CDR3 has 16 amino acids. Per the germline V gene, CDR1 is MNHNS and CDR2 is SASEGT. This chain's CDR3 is CASSEALKAGGPGQFF. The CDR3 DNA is TGTGCCAGCAGTGAAGCGTTAAAAGCGGGAGGGCCAGGGCAGTTCTTC.

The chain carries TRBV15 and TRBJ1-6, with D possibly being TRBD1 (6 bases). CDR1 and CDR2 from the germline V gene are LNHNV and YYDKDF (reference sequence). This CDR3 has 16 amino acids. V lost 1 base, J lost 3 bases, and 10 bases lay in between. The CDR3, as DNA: TGTGCCACCAGCAGAGGACAGGAGTTCTATAATTCACCCCTCCACTTT. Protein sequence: CATSRGQEFYNSPLHF.

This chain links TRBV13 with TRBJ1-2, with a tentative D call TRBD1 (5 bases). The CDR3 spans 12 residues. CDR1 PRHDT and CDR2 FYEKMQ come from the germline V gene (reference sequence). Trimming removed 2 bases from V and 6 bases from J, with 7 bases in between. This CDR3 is CASSLPGDGYTF. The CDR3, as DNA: TGTGCCAGCAGCTTACCGGGGGATGGCTACACCTTC.

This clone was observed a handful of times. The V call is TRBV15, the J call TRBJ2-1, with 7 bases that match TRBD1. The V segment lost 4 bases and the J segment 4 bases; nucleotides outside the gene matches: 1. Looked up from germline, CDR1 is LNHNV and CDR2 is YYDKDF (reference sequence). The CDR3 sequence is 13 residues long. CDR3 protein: CATSTGGYNEQFF. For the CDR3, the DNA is TGTGCCACCAGCACAGGGGGTTACAATGAGCAGTTCTTC.